These 20 T cell receptor beta chains were all obtained from the same sample, sequenced in a study of CD8 T cells in ankylosing spondylitis. TCRdb re-analysed the 5' RACE reads in MiXCR, keeping a single row per CDR3 protein. The top ten clones hold roughly 0.67% of a sample with 200,000 to 300,000 distinct CDR3 sequences, under 30% of them seen once. The sequenced sample was blood, either unsorted or a sorted T cell fraction (not recorded which). Receptor source: a male donor with ankylosing spondylitis or in good health (not recorded which).

This clonotype was detected a few times. This sequence joins TRBV20-1 and TRBJ1-1; D gene uncertain. Germline V gene sequence: CDR1 DFQATT, CDR2 SNEGSKA (reference sequence). The CDR3 has 13 amino acids. V was pared by 1 base and J by 1 base, with 7 bases between. CDR3 sequence: CSARVWWNTEAFF. In DNA form, the CDR3 reads TGCAGTGCTAGAGTGTGGTGGAACACTGAAGCTTTCTTT.

A note on this clonotype: The junction departs from germline at one end; a sequencing error may be responsible. This sequence joins TRBV12-3 or TRBV12-4 and TRBJ2-1; TRBD2 matches 9 bases. CDR3 size: 14 residues. CDR3 nucleotide sequence: TGTGCCAGCAGTTCCGCCCCTAGCGGGAACACTTTCAATTTC. Translation: CASSSAPSGNTFNF.

This clonotype was observed a handful of times. This chain connects TRBV20-1 to TRBJ1-1, with a possible D match to TRBD1 (5 bases). The germline V gene has CDR1 DFQATT and CDR2 SNEGSKA (reference sequence). The V and J ends lost 0 bases and 4 bases respectively, with 15 bases between them. The CDR3 consists of 15 residues. Here the CDR3 reads CSARDARGLGTEAFF. CDR3 coding DNA: TGCAGTGCTAGAGATGCCCGGGGGTTGGGCACTGAAGCTTTCTTT.

The rearrangement uses TRBV29-1 and TRBJ2-2, with unresolved D. Germline V gene lookup returns CDR1 SQVTM and CDR2 ANQGSEA. CDR3 length equals 13 residues. Trimming removed 3 bases at V and 6 bases at J, with 11 bases between. CDR3 residues: CSVDPYISGELFF. In nucleotides, the CDR3 is TGCAGCGTTGACCCCTACATTTCCGGGGAGCTGTTTTTT.

In this sample, this clonotype turned up many times. CDR3 protein: CSVAGRSYNEQFF. The DNA for the CDR3 is TGCAGCGTTGCCGGACGCTCCTACAATGAGCAGTTCTTC. V is TRBV29-1 and J is TRBJ2-1, with unresolved D. Trimming took 4 bases from V and 0 from J, leaving 7 bases between them. Per the germline V gene, CDR1 is SQVTM and CDR2 is ANQGSEA. The CDR3 spans 13 residues.

V is TRBV29-1 and J is TRBJ1-2; 9 bases map to TRBD1. Trimming took 5 bases from V and 8 from J; bases not matched to a gene: 9. Looked up from germline, CDR1 is SQVTM and CDR2 is ANQGSEA. The CDR3 is made up of 13 amino acids. CDR3 residues: CSVKRGQGGGYTF. For the CDR3, the DNA is TGCAGCGTTAAGAGGGGACAGGGAGGCGGCTACACCTTC.

This clonotype was counted ten times or more. The rearrangement joins TRBV30 to TRBJ1-2; D unclear. The CDR3 has 11 residues. Trimming removed 0 bases from V and 8 bases from J, with 7 bases in between. In germline, CDR1 is GTSNPN, CDR2 SVGIG (reference sequence). In DNA, the CDR3 is TGTGCCTGGAGTGTGAAGGTGGGCTACACCTTC. Translated: CAWSVKVGYTF.

The sample holds a few counts of this clonotype. CDR3 nucleotides: TGCAGTGCTAGAACCGGGACAGAAAACAATGAGCAGTTCTTC. Translation gives CSARTGTENNEQFF. The chain is built from TRBV20-1 and TRBJ2-1; 7 nucleotides line up with TRBD1. CDR1 is DFQATT and CDR2 is SNEGSKA in the germline V gene (reference sequence). The ends lost 2 bases at V and 5 bases at J; junction bases unmatched: 6. The CDR3 is 14 residues long.

The sample holds one count of this clonotype. This chain links TRBV24-1 with TRBJ2-7; TRBD2 might be the D (6 bases). Germline loops: CDR1 KGHDR, CDR2 SFDVKD. The CDR3 length is 13 residues. V shed 3 bases and J shed 6 bases, with 11 bases lying between them. In DNA form, the CDR3 reads TGTGCCACCAGTGATGGAGGGCTCCCCGAGCAGTACTTC. Translated, it gives CATSDGGLPEQYF.

This clonotype came up a few times. The J gene is TRBJ2-7, the V gene TRBV18; D remains unclear. Germline-derived CDR1 and CDR2 are KGHSH and LQKENI. Trimming removed 3 bases at V and 4 bases at J, with 7 bases between. This CDR3 is built from 12 residues. CDR3 DNA sequence: TGTGCCAGCTCACCGGGCAGGTACGAGCAGTACTTC. Its protein product is CASSPGRYEQYF.

The sample holds many counts of this clonotype. V gene TRBV5-6 combines with J gene TRBJ1-3; 8 nucleotides line up with TRBD1. J gave up 2 bases and V 4 bases, and 5 bases lay outside the gene matches. The germline CDR1 and CDR2 sequences are SGHDT and YYEEEE. This CDR3 region has 15 residues. CDR3 in DNA: TGTGCCAGCAGCCTTGGACAGGGTCCTGGAAACACCATATATTTT. Its protein product is CASSLGQGPGNTIYF.

The sample holds a few counts of this clonotype. The V call is TRBV20-1, the J call TRBJ1-6, with TRBD1 matching 7 bases. Trimming took 0 bases from V and 8 from J; bases not matched to a gene: 10. In germline, CDR1 is DFQATT, CDR2 SNEGSKA (reference sequence). The CDR3 totals 16 residues. This chain's CDR3 is CSARDPGQGDHSPLHF. The CDR3 coding sequence is TGCAGTGCTAGAGATCCCGGGCAGGGGGACCATTCACCCCTCCACTTT.

This clonotype was seen more than once but under ten times. The chain uses TRBV6-5 and TRBJ2-3, with 8 bases that match TRBD1. Germline V lookup: CDR1 MNHEY, CDR2 SVGAGI. There are 14 residues in the CDR3. V was clipped by 2 bases and J by 4 bases; unmatched bases: 2. CDR3 amino acids: CASSYRQGSDTQYF. In DNA, the CDR3 is TGTGCCAGCAGTTACCGACAGGGGTCAGATACGCAGTATTTT.

The J gene is TRBJ2-7, the V gene TRBV10-3; 10 nucleotides agree with TRBD2. The CDR3 has 14 amino acids. Germline V gene lookup returns CDR1 ENHRY and CDR2 SYGVKD. J lost 1 base, V lost 6 bases, and 3 bases had no gene match. The CDR3 region has the DNA TGTGCCATCAGGGAGACTAGCGGGTCCTACGAGCAGTACTTC. Amino acid sequence: CAIRETSGSYEQYF.

This clonotype came up many times. The genes are TRBV28 and TRBJ2-7; TRBD1 aligns across 8 bases. Germline CDR1 is MDHEN and CDR2 is SYDVKM. This CDR3 has 15 amino acids. V lost 5 bases to trimming and J lost 3 bases; unmatched junction nucleotides: 9. The CDR3 here is CASSRTGGLGYEQYF. The CDR3 nucleotides read TGTGCCAGCAGTCGAACAGGGGGTCTAGGCTACGAGCAGTACTTC. Complete variable domain (other parts from reference TRBV28 and TRBJ2-7): DVKVTQSSRYLVKRTGEKVFLECVQDMDHENMFWYRQDPGLGLRLIYFSYDVKMKEKGDIPEGYSVSREKKERFSLILESASTNQTSMYLCASSRTGGLGYEQYFGPGTRLTVT.

This clonotype has at least ten counts. V usage is TRBV5-6 and J usage is TRBJ2-2; TRBD1 is a possible D gene (6 bases). There are 15 residues in the CDR3. V gave up 4 bases and J gave up 5 bases, with 15 bases separating them. The germline gives CDR1 SGHDT, CDR2 YYEEEE. Here the CDR3 DNA reads TGTGCCAGCAGCGGGGGACAAGGTGGGACCGGGGAGCTGTTTTTT. This translates into CASSGGQGGTGELFF.

This clonotype was found a few times. V usage is TRBV20-1 and J usage is TRBJ1-1; maybe TRBD1 (5 bases). Trimming took 3 bases from V and 0 from J, leaving 14 bases between them. Germline assignment: CDR1 DFQATT and CDR2 SNEGSKA (reference sequence). The CDR3 loop spans 15 amino acids. CDR3 loop: CSASMRDRMNTEAFF. CDR3 DNA: TGCAGTGCTAGCATGAGGGACCGAATGAACACTGAAGCTTTCTTT.

The sample holds many counts of this clonotype. This chain connects TRBV11-2 to TRBJ2-3; weak D call: TRBD2 (6 bases). CDR1 and CDR2 from the germline V gene are SGHAT and FQNNGV. The CDR3 covers 16 residues. V was clipped by 2 bases and J by 0 bases, with 12 bases between them. The CDR3 coding sequence is TGTGCCAGCAGCTTACGCGGGACTCCTAGCACAGATACGCAGTATTTT. Encoded protein: CASSLRGTPSTDTQYF.

This clonotype has more than one count but fewer than ten. The genes are TRBV29-1 and TRBJ1-2; 7 bases are shared with TRBD1. Germline V CDR1 and CDR2: SQVTM, ANQGSEA. The CDR3 loop spans 13 amino acids. V lost 4 bases, J lost 4 bases, and 6 bases stayed unmatched. The CDR3 DNA sequence: TGCAGCGTTGCACAGGGGTTTTCCTATGGCTACACCTTC. Amino acids: CSVAQGFSYGYTF.

The J gene is TRBJ2-5, the V gene TRBV20-1; the D is unclear. The CDR3 runs 13 residues. V was trimmed by 0 bases and J by 3 bases, leaving 8 bases between them. Germline CDR1 DFQATT, CDR2 SNEGSKA (reference sequence). CDR3 DNA: TGCAGTGCTAGAGATACCCTTAAAGAGACCCAGTACTTC. This sequence encodes CSARDTLKETQYF.